This T cell receptor (beta chain) is from a study of cytomegalovirus exposure and HLA in healthy donors. General observations from the study: Cytomegalovirus association was listed for 170 or so TCR beta chains. In vitro experiments confirmed that three CMV-associated chains were specific for CMV antigens. Whilst most TCR sequences proved rare, a subset of public TCRs occurred across many donors.

Germline-derived CDR1 and CDR2 are MNHEY and SVGAGI. The CDR3 is 13 residues long. Trimming removed 6 bases at V and 6 bases at J, with 13 bases between. Sequencing used immunoSEQ multiplex PCR; TCRdb keeps in-frame clones, though not all of them. In the table there are about 220,000 clones, 90% to 95% of which are singletons. Concerning this clone itself: The antigen is undetermined.

Material: PBMCs. This clonotype originated in a woman younger than 30 in good health and CMV-seronegative. This chain joins TRBV6-5 and TRBJ2-3; maybe TRBD2 (5 bases). The DNA for the CDR3 is TGTGCCAGCAGCGGACTGCCGGGGGATACGCAGTATTTT. Protein sequence: CASSGLPGDTQYF.